This is a list of T cell receptor beta chains from one sample in a study of CD8 T cells in ankylosing spondylitis. TCRdb itself ran the 5' RACE reads through MiXCR, one entry per CDR3 protein. The table has under 200,000 distinct CDR3 sequences, around 9.6% seen once. The sample was blood, either unsorted or a sorted T cell fraction (not recorded which). The source is a female donor with ankylosing spondylitis or in good health (not recorded which). Both conserved end residues are part of each CDR3. A D gene is named only where the DNA matches it firmly. Clone size is given for some rows only: seen once, a few or many times, or a class if the clone is expanded.

CDR3 DNA | CDR3 protein | J gene | D gene | clone size | V gene
TGCAGTGCTAGAGATCTAGCCGGGTGGGCCAGCACAGATACGCAGTATTTT | CSARDLAGWASTDTQYF | TRBJ2-3 | NA | NA | TRBV20-1
TGTGCCATCAGCGTTTCAGATTCTGGGTATGGCTACACCTTC | CAISVSDSGYGYTF | TRBJ1-2 | NA | few | TRBV10-3
TGTGCCAGCAGTTACTCGACGGATCCTCGGCTCGAGCAGTACTTC | CASSYSTDPRLEQYF | TRBJ2-7 | NA | many | TRBV6-2/TRBV6-3
TGTGCCAGTAGTATACCAGGGGACGGGAACACTGAAGCTTTCTTT | CASSIPGDGNTEAFF | TRBJ1-1 | NA | few | TRBV19
TGTGCCAGCAGCTCCCAGACAACAATCTACGAGCAGTACTTC | CASSSQTTIYEQYF | TRBJ2-7 | NA | many | TRBV11-2
TGCGCCAGCAGCCACATTCTGGGAGACAATGAGCAGTTCTTC | CASSHILGDNEQFF | TRBJ2-1 | NA | NA | TRBV4-3
TGTGCCAGCAGCGTAGCAGGGCCGGGTGACACAGATACGCAGTATTTT | CASSVAGPGDTDTQYF | TRBJ2-3 | NA | many | TRBV9
TGTGCCACCGCCCCTAGCGGGATAAACAATGAGCAGTTCTTC | CATAPSGINNEQFF | TRBJ2-1 | TRBD2 | NA | TRBV15
TGTGCCAGCAGACCCGCGGGGGCCCCGACAGGGGTCACCTACAATGAGCAGTTCTTC | CASRPAGAPTGVTYNEQFF | TRBJ2-1 | NA | many | TRBV12-3/TRBV12-4
TGTGCCAGCAGTAGGGGACCCTACGAGCAGTACTTC | CASSRGPYEQYF | TRBJ2-7 | NA | NA | TRBV27
TGTGCCAGCAGTTTGGGAATCCCGAACACTGAAGCTTTCTTT | CASSLGIPNTEAFF | TRBJ1-1 | NA | NA | TRBV27
TGTGCCACCTGCCAAGATATTCCGCGACTAGCGGGGTACAATGAGCAGTTCTTC | CATCQDIPRLAGYNEQFF | TRBJ2-1 | TRBD2 | NA | TRBV3-1
TGCAGTGCGCGACAGGGGGCGAATCAAGAGACCCAGTACTTC | CSARQGANQETQYF | TRBJ2-5 | TRBD1 | NA | TRBV20-1
TGCGCCAGCCGACCACAGGGGGCTGAGGTCTACGAGCAGTGCTTC | CASRPQGAEVYEQCF | TRBJ2-7 | TRBD1 | few | TRBV5-1
TGTGCCAGCAGTTCCACACCTAGCGGACAAATCTACAATGAGCAGTTCTTC | CASSSTPSGQIYNEQFF | TRBJ2-1 | TRBD2 | many | TRBV6-5
TGTGCCAGCAGCTCGACAGTGCAAGGAAACACCATATATTTT | CASSSTVQGNTIYF | TRBJ1-3 | NA | NA | TRBV13
TGTGCCAGTACCCACGATGAGACCCAGTACTTC | CASTHDETQYF | TRBJ2-5 | NA | few | TRBV19
TGTGCCAGCAGCCCAGGCTCTCACTACGAGCAGTACTTC | CASSPGSHYEQYF | TRBJ2-7 | NA | NA | TRBV6-1
TGCAGCGTCAGATCCGGGACTAGCGGGAGTAGGTACGAGCAGTACTTC | CSVRSGTSGSRYEQYF | TRBJ2-7 | TRBD2 | many | TRBV29-1
TGTGCCAGCAGTCCCGGGACTAGCGCCTACAATGAGCAGTTCTTC | CASSPGTSAYNEQFF | TRBJ2-1 | TRBD2 | many | TRBV7-9
TGTGCCAGCAGCTTGGCGGGCGGTGTAGCGGGTTTTAGAAATGAGCAGTTCTTC | CASSLAGGVAGFRNEQFF | TRBJ2-1 | TRBD2 | many | TRBV5-6
TGTGCCAGCAGCCAAGGGGGCCCGAACACTGAAGCTTTCTTT | CASSQGGPNTEAFF | TRBJ1-1 | NA | NA | TRBV3-1
TGTGCCAGCAGTTACTCCTTCACTAGCGTACAGACCCAGTACTTC | CASSYSFTSVQTQYF | TRBJ2-5 | TRBD2 | few | TRBV6-2/TRBV6-3
TGTGCCAGCAGCTCCCAGCGGAGAGGGATCCTTGACGCAGATACGCAGTATTTT | CASSSQRRGILDADTQYF | TRBJ2-3 | NA | once | TRBV13
TGTGCCAGCAGCTCCTACGGAGGGGGGGTCAATGAGCAGTTCTTC | CASSSYGGGVNEQFF | TRBJ2-1 | NA | few | TRBV11-3
TGTGCCAGCAGGTCCGACTACGAGCAGTACTTC | CASRSDYEQYF | TRBJ2-7 | NA | few | TRBV2
TGTGCCAGCAGCTTAGCCGGTCCGTCTGACACCGGGGAGCTGTTTTTT | CASSLAGPSDTGELFF | TRBJ2-2 | NA | many | TRBV7-8
TGTGCCAGCAGACCCGGGACGGACACTGAAGCTTTCTTT | CASRPGTDTEAFF | TRBJ1-1 | NA | NA | TRBV11-2
TGTGCCACCTTACGCGATACGGAGTTCCAATATGGCTACACCTTC | CATLRDTEFQYGYTF | TRBJ1-2 | NA | many | TRBV7-9
TGTGCCAGCAGCGTAGAAGGTAGCGGTAGCACAGATACGCAGTATTTT | CASSVEGSGSTDTQYF | TRBJ2-3 | NA | NA | TRBV9
TGTGCCAGCAGTGGCCGGGACACCCGAACGGATACGCAGTATTTT | CASSGRDTRTDTQYF | TRBJ2-3 | NA | NA | TRBV6-1
TGTGCCAGCAGCCCCCCGCCCGGGCCCCTTTCCTCCGAGCAGTACTTC | CASSPPPGPLSSEQYF | TRBJ2-7 | NA | few | TRBV7-9
TGTGCCAGCAGCTCAGGGCGACTAGATTATGGCTACAATGAGCAGTTCTTC | CASSSGRLDYGYNEQFF | TRBJ2-1 | NA | few | TRBV7-9
TGTGCCAGCAGCCCAACTGGGGGGGATTGGGAGATGACGATAGATACGCAGTATTTT | CASSPTGGDWEMTIDTQYF | TRBJ2-3 | TRBD2 | few | TRBV4-2
TGTGCCAGCAGCCAAGTCCCGGGGGCGGGTCGATACGAGCAGTACTTC | CASSQVPGAGRYEQYF | TRBJ2-7 | NA | few | TRBV4-2
TGTGCCAGCAGCCCATTTGGAGGGACTAGCGGGATCGATGATGAGCAGTTCTTC | CASSPFGGTSGIDDEQFF | TRBJ2-1 | TRBD2 | few | TRBV12-3/TRBV12-4
TGTGCCAGCAGCCAGCAACCCTATGGCTACACCTTC | CASSQQPYGYTF | TRBJ1-2 | NA | many | TRBV12-3/TRBV12-4
TGTGCCTGGAGTTCCGCGAACACCGGGGAGCTGTTTTTT | CAWSSANTGELFF | TRBJ2-2 | NA | few | TRBV30
TGTGCCAGCAGTCAGGGTAGTCAGCCCCAGCATTTT | CASSQGSQPQHF | TRBJ1-5 | NA | many | TRBV7-2
TGCAGCGGGACCGATCAAGACACCGGGGAGCTGTTTTTT | CSGTDQDTGELFF | TRBJ2-2 | NA | many | TRBV29-1
TGCGCCAGCAGCCAAGATCCTTCGGGGGGCCGGGGGGAAAAACTGTTTTTT | CASSQDPSGGRGEKLFF | TRBJ1-4 | NA | NA | TRBV4-3
TGTGCCAGCAGTTACCAAAGCGGGGCTAGCACAGATACGCAGTATTTT | CASSYQSGASTDTQYF | TRBJ2-3 | TRBD2 | NA | TRBV6-5
TGTGCCAGCAGTTCATCCCGCGGGACTGAAGCTTTCTTT | CASSSSRGTEAFF | TRBJ1-1 | NA | NA | TRBV6-2/TRBV6-3
TGTGCCAGCAGCTTAATGACAGGGGAAGCTTTCTTT | CASSLMTGEAFF | TRBJ1-1 | TRBD1 | NA | TRBV7-9